This T cell receptor (beta chain) is drawn from a study of cytomegalovirus exposure and HLA in healthy donors. The PCR ran on 60 Vbeta and 13 Jbeta primers. The method was immunoSEQ multiplex PCR; TCRdb's version includes in-frame clones alone and lacks a portion of them. In the table there are approximately 120,000 clones, around three quarters of which are singletons. The V segment lost 3 bases and the J segment 12 bases; nucleotides outside the gene matches: 11. CDR1 and CDR2 from the germline V gene are SGHDT and YYEEEE. This CDR3 region has 14 residues. The chain is built from TRBV5-6 and TRBJ2-1; TRBD2 aligns across 8 bases. The sample taken for sequencing was PBMCs. The source is a woman aged 45-60 years in good health and CMV-seronegative. The chain's CDR3 is CASSSGLDKPGQFF. CDR3 nucleotides: TGTGCCAGCAGCTCGGGACTAGATAAGCCGGGGCAGTTCTTC. The variable domain in full, with the rest retrieved from reference TRBV5-6 and TRBJ2-1, is DAGVTQSPTHLIKTRGQQVTLRCSPKSGHDTVSWYQQALGQGPQFIFQYYEEEERQRGNFPDRFSGHQFPNYSSELNVNALLLGDSALYLCASSSGLDKPGQFFGPGTRLTVL.